A single sample gave rise to the 9 T cell receptor beta chains below, sequenced in a study of cytomegalovirus exposure and HLA in healthy donors. Primers: 60 Vbeta forward and 13 Jbeta reverse. TCRdb keeps only in-frame clones here, not all; method: immunoSEQ multiplex PCR. The sample comprises under 200,000 clones, approximately 85% of which are singletons, and about 10% rests with the top ten. The sample taken for sequencing was PBMCs. The receptors originated from a man aged 50-60 years in good health and CMV-seropositive.

V gene TRBV7-2 combines with J gene TRBJ2-7, with 9 bases fitting TRBD1. Germline V CDR1 and CDR2: SGHTA, FQGNSA. The CDR3 is 13 residues long. The J segment lost 7 bases and the V segment lost 4 bases, leaving 5 bases of the junction unmatched. CDR3 in amino acids: CASSSGQGLEQYF. CDR3 nucleotides: TGTGCCAGCAGCTCGGGACAGGGATTAGAGCAGTACTTC.

The CDR3 sequence: CASSPGGHYGYTF. The DNA of the CDR3 is TGTGCCAGCAGCCCGGGGGGACACTATGGCTACACCTTC. This chain uses TRBV9 with TRBJ1-2; D possibly corresponds to TRBD1 (5 bases). Trimming removed 4 bases at V and 3 bases at J, with 10 bases between. Germline V CDR1 and CDR2: SGDLS, YYNGEE. The CDR3 sequence is 13 residues long.

This clone was seen a few times. This rearrangement joins TRBV6-1 to TRBJ2-7; TRBD1 is a possible D gene (5 bases). Germline V lookup: CDR1 MNHNS, CDR2 SASEGT. The CDR3 totals 12 residues. Between the trimmed V and J ends, which lost 6 bases and 3 bases, there was a span of 9 bases. The DNA of the CDR3 is TGTGCCAGCAGCGCAGGGTACTACGAGCAGTACTTC. As protein: CASSAGYYEQYF.

The V call is TRBV7-6, the J call TRBJ1-3, with D unresolved. Germline loops: CDR1 SGHVS, CDR2 FNYEAQ. This CDR3 contains 13 residues. The germline V and J ends were trimmed by 5 bases and 4 bases, with 9 bases remaining between them. The CDR3 reads CASSEQYGNTIYF. The CDR3 nucleotides are TGTGCCAGCAGCGAACAGTACGGAAACACCATATATTTT.

The V gene is TRBV19, the J gene TRBJ2-1; 11 positions match TRBD2. Germline CDR1 and CDR2: LNHDA and SQIVND (reference sequence). With V trimmed by 6 bases and J by 4 bases, 5 bases remained unmatched. The CDR3 contains 15 residues. In DNA form, the CDR3 reads TGTGCCAGTAGCGCCCGGACTAGCGGGTACAATGAGCAGTTCTTC. It specifies CASSARTSGYNEQFF. Full variable domain (remainder filled in from reference TRBV19 and TRBJ2-1): DGGITQSPKYLFRKEGQNVTLSCEQNLNHDAMYWYRQDPGQGLRLIYYSQIVNDFQKGDIAEGYSVSREKKESFPLTVTSAQKNPTAFYLCASSARTSGYNEQFFGPGTRLTVL.

The chain recombines TRBV4-1 with TRBJ2-5, with 9 bases that match TRBD2. V lost 0 bases and J lost 4; bases outside the gene matches: 12. Germline loops: CDR1 MGHRA, CDR2 YSYEKL. The CDR3 has 18 amino acids. Here the CDR3 DNA reads TGCGCCAGCAGCCAAGACAAGGCTAGCGGGGTGGGTAGAGAGACCCAGTACTTC. Amino acids: CASSQDKASGVGRETQYF.

The genes are TRBV11-2 and TRBJ2-2; TRBD2 matches 9 bases. The V and J ends lost 2 bases and 5 bases, in that order; junction bases with no gene match: 3. The length of the CDR3 is 15 residues. Germline CDR1 is SGHAT and CDR2 is FQNNGV. This chain's CDR3 is CASSLIAGDTGELFF. CDR3 sequence (DNA): TGTGCCAGCAGCTTAATAGCGGGAGATACCGGGGAGCTGTTTTTT.

The V and J genes are TRBV19 and TRBJ2-3; D is possibly TRBD1 (6 bases). This CDR3 comprises 14 residues. The V gene lost 5 bases and the J gene lost 3 bases, with 12 bases spanning the gap. Germline CDR1 is LNHDA and CDR2 is SQIVND (reference sequence). CDR3 region: CASSPRTATDTQYF. CDR3 coding DNA: TGTGCCAGTAGTCCTCGGACAGCTACAGATACGCAGTATTTT.

The DNA of the CDR3 is TGTGCCAGCAGCTTAGAGGGACTAGCGGACAATGAGCAGTTCTTC. This gives the protein CASSLEGLADNEQFF. The V call is TRBV11-2, the J call TRBJ2-1; 11 nucleotides agree with TRBD2. Germline trimming cut 0 bases from V and 5 bases from J; bases unmatched to any gene: 0. CDR3 length: 15 residues. The germline CDR1 and CDR2 sequences are SGHAT and FQNNGV.